This TCR beta chain was identified in a study of blood T cell repertoires in COVID-19 (TCRdb year 2020). General notes on the study: Samples covering the acute and convalescent phases of COVID-19 were provided by collaborators in the United States, Italy and Spain. The prospective study material was composed of cDNA or gDNA derived from T cells, B-cell-depleted T cells, or PBMCs. Subjects who had been exposed to COVID-19, were actively infected with it, or had recovered from it provided the deeply sampled blood TCRbeta repertoires that made up the dataset. A freely available public database, intended as a resource for researchers studying the immune response to SARS-CoV-2, is where the repertoires were released. The samples were drawn from two sources: the first 160 participants of the ongoing ImmuneRACE study, and 950 to 1,500 subjects contributed by 6 global collaborators. Sample metadata almost always included a de-identified subject ID, COVID-19 status, age in years and sex. HLA class I and class II types, where available, came from metadata supplied by the sample provider rather than from assay-based typing. Overall study outcomes, separate from this receptor: The quantity of clinical and demographic metadata differed by source and by participant and was supplied without curation.

The immunoSEQ Assay, a bias-controlled multiplex PCR, was used to amplify TCRbeta CDR3 regions from genomic DNA. As for the authors' bioinformatics: The number of nucleated cells in each sample was estimated by amplification of reference gene primers within the assay. To quantify the absolute abundance of each unique TCRbeta CDR3 rearrangement, sequence reads were collapsed and filtered. For each sample, productive Simpson clonality was calculated as the square root of Simpson's diversity index over productive rearrangements. TCRdb mirrors the immuneACCESS table, restricted to in-frame sequences. Some clones are absent from its copies; in checked studies, under half trace to an unresolved V gene, and the reason for the others is unknown. That table is the source of V, J and clone size, and D and trimming were worked out from the DNA. Counted in this sample were 90,000 or so clones; around three quarters of them appeared once. Roughly 24% of the sample belongs to the ten largest clones.

Whole blood was collected in K2EDTA tubes by collaborating institutions according to the institutions' own protocols. For TCRbeta analysis, collaborators shipped samples in one of three forms: frozen whole blood, isolated PBMCs, or DNA extracted from either of those sample types. From its cysteine to its phenylalanine, the CDR3 spans 14 amino acids. Only the CDR3 part of the read is kept: 42 bases, read in frame from the first base. Looking up the germline V gene (reference sequence) yields CDR1 SGHNT and CDR2 YYREEE. V is trimmed back by 5 bases and J by 4 bases, and the junction contains 5 bases that no gene match accounts for. In this sample, this clone turned up once. No cognate antigen has been identified for it. No qualities accompany the bases; no much larger clone lies one base away.

This receptor was taken from a woman between 55 and 75 years old in a cohort sampled during active or convalescent COVID-19. The V and J segments used are TRBV5-4 and TRBJ2-5; the central 10 bases match TRBD2. The sample was peripheral blood. The bases are TGTGCCAGCAGGAAAAGCGGGGGGGCAGAGACCCAGTACTTC. Its protein reads: CASRKSGGAETQYF.